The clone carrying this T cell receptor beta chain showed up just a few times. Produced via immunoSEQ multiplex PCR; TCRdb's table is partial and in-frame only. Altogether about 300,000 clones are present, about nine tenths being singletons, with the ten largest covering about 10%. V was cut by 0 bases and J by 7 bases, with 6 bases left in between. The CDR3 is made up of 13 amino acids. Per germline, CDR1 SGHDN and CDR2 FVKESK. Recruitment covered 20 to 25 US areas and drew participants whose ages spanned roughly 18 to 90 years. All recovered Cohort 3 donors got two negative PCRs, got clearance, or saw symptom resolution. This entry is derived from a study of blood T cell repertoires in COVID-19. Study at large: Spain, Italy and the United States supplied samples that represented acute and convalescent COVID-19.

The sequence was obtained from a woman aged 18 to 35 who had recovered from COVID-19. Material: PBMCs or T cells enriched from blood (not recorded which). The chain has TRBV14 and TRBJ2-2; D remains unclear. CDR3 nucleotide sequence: TGTGCCAGCAGCCAAGATCGGAGCGGGGAGCTGTTTTTT. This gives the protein CASSQDRSGELFF.